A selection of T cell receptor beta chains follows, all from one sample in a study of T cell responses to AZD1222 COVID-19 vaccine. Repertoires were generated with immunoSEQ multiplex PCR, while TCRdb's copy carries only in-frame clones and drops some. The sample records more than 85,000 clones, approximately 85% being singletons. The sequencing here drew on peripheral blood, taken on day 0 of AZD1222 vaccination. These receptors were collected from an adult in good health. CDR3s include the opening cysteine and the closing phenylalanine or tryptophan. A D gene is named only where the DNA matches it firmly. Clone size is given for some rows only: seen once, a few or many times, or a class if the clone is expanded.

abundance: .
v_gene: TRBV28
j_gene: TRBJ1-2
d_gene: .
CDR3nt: TGTGCCAGCAGTTCCGCCGACACCGGACTTAGGGGCTACACCTTC
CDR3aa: CASSSADTGLRGYTF

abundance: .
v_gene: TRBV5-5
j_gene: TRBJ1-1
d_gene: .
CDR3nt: TGTGCCAGCAGAGAAACCGGGGTAATGAACACTGAAGCTTTCTTT
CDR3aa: CASRETGVMNTEAFF

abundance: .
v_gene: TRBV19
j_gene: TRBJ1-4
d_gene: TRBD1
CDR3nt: TGTGCCAGTAGGCGCCGGGGACAGGGCTATGAAAAACTGTTTTTT
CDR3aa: CASRRRGQGYEKLFF

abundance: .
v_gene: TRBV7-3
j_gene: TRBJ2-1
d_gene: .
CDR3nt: TGTGCCAGCAGCCCCCAAAGCGGACCCGATGAGCAGTTCTTC
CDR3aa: CASSPQSGPDEQFF

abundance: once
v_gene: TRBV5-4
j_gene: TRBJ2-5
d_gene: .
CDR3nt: TGTGCCAGCAGCACAAGGACAGATCGCCAAGAGACCCAGTACTTC
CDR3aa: CASSTRTDRQETQYF

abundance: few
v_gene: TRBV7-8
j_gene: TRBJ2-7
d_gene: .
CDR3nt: TGTGCCAGCAGCTTGGCCCCGAACTACGAGCAGTACTTC
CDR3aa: CASSLAPNYEQYF

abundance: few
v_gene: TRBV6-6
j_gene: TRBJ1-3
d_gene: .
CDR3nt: TGTGCCAGCAGCCTCCAGCCAGGAAACACCATATATTTT
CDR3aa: CASSLQPGNTIYF

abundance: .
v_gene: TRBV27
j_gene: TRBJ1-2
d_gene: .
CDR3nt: TGTGCCAGCAGTGAGGCAGCTCACTACTCCAACTATGGCTACACCTTC
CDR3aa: CASSEAAHYSNYGYTF

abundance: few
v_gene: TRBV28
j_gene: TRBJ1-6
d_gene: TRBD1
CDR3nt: TGTGCCACCAGTGACTCAGGGGGCTTGGGTTCACCCCTCCACTTT
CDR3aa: CATSDSGGLGSPLHF

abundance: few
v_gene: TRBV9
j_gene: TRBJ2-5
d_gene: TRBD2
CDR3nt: TGTGCCAGCAGCGTGGGATCAAGAGCGGGAGGAGGGGAGACCCAGTACTTC
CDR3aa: CASSVGSRAGGGETQYF

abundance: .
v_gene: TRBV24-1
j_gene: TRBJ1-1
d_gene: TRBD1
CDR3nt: TGTGCCACCAGTGATCTAACAGGGGGTGACACTGAAGCTTTCTTT
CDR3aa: CATSDLTGGDTEAFF

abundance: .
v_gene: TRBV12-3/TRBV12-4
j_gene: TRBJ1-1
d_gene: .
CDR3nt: TGTGCCAGCAGTCTGATCTTAGGCACTGAAGCTTTCTTT
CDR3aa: CASSLILGTEAFF

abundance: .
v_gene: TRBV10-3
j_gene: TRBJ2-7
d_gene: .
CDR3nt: TGTGCCGGGGGGGCGGCTAGCGGATCCTACGAGCAGTACTTC
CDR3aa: CAGGAASGSYEQYF

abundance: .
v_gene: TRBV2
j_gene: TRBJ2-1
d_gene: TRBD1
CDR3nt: TGTGCCAGCATCCCGACAGGGGTCTACTACAATGAGCAGTTCTTC
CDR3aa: CASIPTGVYYNEQFF

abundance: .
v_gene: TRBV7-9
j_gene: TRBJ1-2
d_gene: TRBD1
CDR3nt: TGTGCCAGCAGCTTAGGAACCGGGACAGGGGGCGGAGGCTACACCTTC
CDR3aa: CASSLGTGTGGGGYTF

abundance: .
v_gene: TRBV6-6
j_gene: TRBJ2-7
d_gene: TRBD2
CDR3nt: TGTGCCATTTCTAGCGGGCCTTCCTACGAGCAGTACTTC
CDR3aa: CAISSGPSYEQYF

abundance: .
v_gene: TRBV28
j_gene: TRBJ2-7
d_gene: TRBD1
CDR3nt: TGTGCCAGCAGTTTATGGGACAGGGTCCTAAAACGGGACTACGAGCAGTACTTC
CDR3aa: CASSLWDRVLKRDYEQYF

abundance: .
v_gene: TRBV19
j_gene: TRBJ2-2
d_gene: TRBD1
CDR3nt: TGTGCCACAAGATCGCAGGGGGCTGGTCGTACCGGGGAGCTGTTTTTT
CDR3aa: CATRSQGAGRTGELFF

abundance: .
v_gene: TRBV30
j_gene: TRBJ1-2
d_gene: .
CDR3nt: TGTGCCTGGAGTGTAGCCGGATATGGCTACACCTTC
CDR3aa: CAWSVAGYGYTF

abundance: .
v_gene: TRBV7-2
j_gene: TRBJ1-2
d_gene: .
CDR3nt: TGTGCCAGCAGCCTTCGGACACCTGGAGACTATGGCTACACCTTC
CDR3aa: CASSLRTPGDYGYTF

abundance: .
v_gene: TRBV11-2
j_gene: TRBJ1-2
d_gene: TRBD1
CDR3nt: TGTGCCAGCAGCTGGGACAGGGACGGTGGCTACACCTTC
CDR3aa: CASSWDRDGGYTF

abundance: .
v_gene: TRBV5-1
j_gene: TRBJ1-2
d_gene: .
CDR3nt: TGCGCCAGCAGCGACCCGCGGGGTTGGGGCTACACCTTC
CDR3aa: CASSDPRGWGYTF

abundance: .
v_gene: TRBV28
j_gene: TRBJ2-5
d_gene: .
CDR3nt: TGTGCCAGCAGTTTGCCGAGGGGGATCGAGACCCAGTACTTC
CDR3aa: CASSLPRGIETQYF

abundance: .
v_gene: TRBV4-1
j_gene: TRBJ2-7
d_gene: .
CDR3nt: TGCGCCAGCAGCCAAGGGGTCACTAGCTCCTACGAGCAGTACTTC
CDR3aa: CASSQGVTSSYEQYF